This section outlines one T cell receptor (beta chain) sequence together with its context. This CDR3 has 14 residues. V was clipped by 7 bases and J by 5 bases, with 15 bases between them. In germline, CDR1 is MNHEY, CDR2 SVGAGI. The record originates from a study of blood T cell repertoires in COVID-19. TCRdb's table, derived via immunoSEQ multiplex PCR, lists solely in-frame clones and lacks some. The sample records 150,000 to 200,000 clones, roughly 84% being singletons. This study enrolled people aged about 18 to 100 from around 26 US geographic areas. V is TRBV6-5 and J is TRBJ2-1, with a tentative D call TRBD2 (6 bases). Sequencing was carried out using PBMCs or T cells enriched from blood (not recorded which). This sequence was found in a woman aged 60-70 years who had recovered from COVID-19. CDR3: CASTPSVSHNEQFF. The DNA for the CDR3 is TGTGCCAGCACCCCTAGCGTCAGCCACAATGAGCAGTTCTTC.